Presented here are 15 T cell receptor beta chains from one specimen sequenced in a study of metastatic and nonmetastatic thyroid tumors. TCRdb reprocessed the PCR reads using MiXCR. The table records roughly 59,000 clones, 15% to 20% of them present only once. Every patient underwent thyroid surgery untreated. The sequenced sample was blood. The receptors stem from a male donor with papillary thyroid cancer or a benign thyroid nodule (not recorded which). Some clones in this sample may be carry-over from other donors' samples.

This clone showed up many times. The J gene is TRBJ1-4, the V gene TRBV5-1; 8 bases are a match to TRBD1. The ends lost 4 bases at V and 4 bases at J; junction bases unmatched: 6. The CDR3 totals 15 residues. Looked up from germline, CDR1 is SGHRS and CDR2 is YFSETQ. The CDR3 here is CASSLVGQDNEKLFF. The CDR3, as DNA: TGCGCCAGCAGCCTGGTGGGACAGGATAATGAAAAACTGTTTTTT.

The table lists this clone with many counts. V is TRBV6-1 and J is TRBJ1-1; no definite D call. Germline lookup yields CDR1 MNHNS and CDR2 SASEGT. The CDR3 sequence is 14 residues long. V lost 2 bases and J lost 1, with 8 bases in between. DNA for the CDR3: TGTGCCAGCAGTGAATTGCCAGAGAACACTGAAGCTTTCTTT. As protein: CASSELPENTEAFF.

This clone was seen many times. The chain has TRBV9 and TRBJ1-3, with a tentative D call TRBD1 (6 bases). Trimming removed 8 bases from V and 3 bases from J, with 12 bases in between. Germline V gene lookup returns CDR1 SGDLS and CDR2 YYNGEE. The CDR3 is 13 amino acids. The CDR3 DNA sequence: TGTGCCAGTTCAGGGGCTTATGGAAACACCATATATTTT. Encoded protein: CASSGAYGNTIYF.

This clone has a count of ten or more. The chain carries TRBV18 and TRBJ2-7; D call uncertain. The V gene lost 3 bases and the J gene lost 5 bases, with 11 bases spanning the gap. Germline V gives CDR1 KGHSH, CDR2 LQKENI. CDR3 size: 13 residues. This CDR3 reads CASSPTHGNEQYF. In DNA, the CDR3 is TGTGCCAGCTCACCCACGCACGGAAACGAGCAGTACTTC.

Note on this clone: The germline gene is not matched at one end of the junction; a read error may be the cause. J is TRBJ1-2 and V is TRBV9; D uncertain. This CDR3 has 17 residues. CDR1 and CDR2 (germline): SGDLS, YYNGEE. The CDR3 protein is CDSSASRTLMPLYGYTF. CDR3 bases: TGTGACAGCAGCGCTTCCCGTACCCTCATGCCGCTCTATGGCTACACCTTC.

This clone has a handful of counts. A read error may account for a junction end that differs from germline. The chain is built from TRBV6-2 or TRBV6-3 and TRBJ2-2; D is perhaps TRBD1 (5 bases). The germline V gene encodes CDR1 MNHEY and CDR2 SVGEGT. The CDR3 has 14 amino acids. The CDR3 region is CASRGRDFTVELFF. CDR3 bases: TGTGCCAGCAGGGGCAGGGATTTTACCGTGGAGCTGTTTTTT.

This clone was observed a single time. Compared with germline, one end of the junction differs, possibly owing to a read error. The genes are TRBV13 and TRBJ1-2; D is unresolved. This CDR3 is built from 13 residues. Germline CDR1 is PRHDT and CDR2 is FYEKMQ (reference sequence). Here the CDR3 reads CASSLDPLGQKVF. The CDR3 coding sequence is TGTGCCAGCAGCTTAGATCCCCTAGGCCAGAAGGTCTTC.

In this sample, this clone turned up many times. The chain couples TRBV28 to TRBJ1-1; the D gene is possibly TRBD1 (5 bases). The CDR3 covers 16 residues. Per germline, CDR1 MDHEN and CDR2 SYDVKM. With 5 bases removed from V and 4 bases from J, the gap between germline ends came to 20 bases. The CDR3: CASSGGIGRISTEAFF. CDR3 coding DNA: TGTGCCAGCAGTGGGGGGATAGGGAGAATTAGCACTGAAGCTTTCTTT.

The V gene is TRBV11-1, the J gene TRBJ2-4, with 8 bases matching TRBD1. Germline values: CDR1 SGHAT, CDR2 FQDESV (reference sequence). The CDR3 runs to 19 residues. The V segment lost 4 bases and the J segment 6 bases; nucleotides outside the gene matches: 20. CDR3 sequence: CASSSSPGWAGGSGNIQYF. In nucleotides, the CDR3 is TGTGCCAGCAGCTCCTCCCCCGGGTGGGCAGGGGGCTCTGGAAACATTCAGTACTTC.

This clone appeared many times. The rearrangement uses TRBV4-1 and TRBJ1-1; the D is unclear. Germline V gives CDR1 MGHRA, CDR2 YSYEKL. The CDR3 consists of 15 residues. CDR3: CASPPLGNVDTEAFF. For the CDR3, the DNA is TGCGCTTCCCCCCCTCTCGGGAACGTGGACACTGAAGCTTTCTTT.

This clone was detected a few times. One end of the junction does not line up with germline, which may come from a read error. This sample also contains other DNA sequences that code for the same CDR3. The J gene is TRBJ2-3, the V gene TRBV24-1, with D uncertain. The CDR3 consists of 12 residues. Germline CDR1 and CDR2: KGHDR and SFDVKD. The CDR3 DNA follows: TGTGCAACCAGTGATTCATCAGATACGCAGTATTTT. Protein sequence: CATSDSSDTQYF.

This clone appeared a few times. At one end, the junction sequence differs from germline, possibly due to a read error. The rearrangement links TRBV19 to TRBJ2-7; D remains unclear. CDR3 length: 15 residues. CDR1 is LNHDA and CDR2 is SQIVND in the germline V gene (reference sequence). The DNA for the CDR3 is TGTTCCAGTAGTATAGGTGCCGGCATGCCCTACGAGCAGTACTTC. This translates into CSSSIGAGMPYEQYF.

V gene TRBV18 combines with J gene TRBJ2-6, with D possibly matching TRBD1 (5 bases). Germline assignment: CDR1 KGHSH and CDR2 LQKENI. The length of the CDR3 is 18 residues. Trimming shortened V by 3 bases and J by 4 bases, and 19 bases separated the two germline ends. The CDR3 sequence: CASSPFGHGPSGANVLTF. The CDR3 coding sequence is TGTGCCAGCTCACCCTTTGGACACGGCCCTTCAGGGGCCAACGTCCTGACTTTC.

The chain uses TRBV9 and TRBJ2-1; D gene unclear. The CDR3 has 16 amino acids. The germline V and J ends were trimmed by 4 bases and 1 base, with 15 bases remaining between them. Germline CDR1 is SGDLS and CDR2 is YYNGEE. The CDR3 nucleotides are TGTGCCAGCAGCCCTCCATCTGTGGGTTCCTACAATGAGCAGTTCTTC. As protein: CASSPPSVGSYNEQFF.

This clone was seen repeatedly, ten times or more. CDR3 sequence (DNA): TGTGCCAGCAGGGGGAGCGAAGGACGGGACACAGATACGCAGTATTTT. Translated, it gives CASRGSEGRDTDTQYF. V is TRBV6-2 or TRBV6-3 and J is TRBJ2-3; possibly TRBD2 for D (5 bases). CDR3 length: 16 amino acids. CDR1 and CDR2 (germline): MNHEY, SVGEGT. Trimming removed 6 bases at V and 2 bases at J, with 18 bases between.